The present entry profiles one T cell receptor beta chain with its context. In the authors' workflow: How many nucleated cells were present was estimated from reference gene primer amplification. The data were produced by immunoSEQ multiplex PCR, yet TCRdb's version contains in-frame clones alone and is incomplete. Clone size and V and J calls were adopted from that table, with D and trimming inferred from the DNA. The repertoire has around 300,000 clones, approximately 89% of them found once; the top ten carry approximately 1.6%. Patients of the Seattle cohort, enrolled during active infection, were followed longitudinally. The data originate from a study of blood T cell repertoires in COVID-19. Study information: Both acute and convalescent COVID-19 samples were obtained from the United States, Italy and Spain. Sample material is recorded as cDNA or gDNA derived from T cells, B-cell-depleted T cells, or PBMCs.

Trimming removed 4 bases from V and 8 bases from J; junction bases left unmatched: 0. This CDR3 is built from 11 residues. From germline, CDR1 is WSHSY and CDR2 SAAADI. The clonotype comes from a woman between 25 and 40 years old with COVID-19, enrolled during active disease. V gene TRBV10-2 combines with J gene TRBJ1-1; 8 positions match TRBD1. The source material was peripheral blood. The CDR3 reads CASSGTGEAFF. The CDR3 DNA sequence: TGCGCCAGCAGTGGGACAGGGGAAGCTTTCTTT.